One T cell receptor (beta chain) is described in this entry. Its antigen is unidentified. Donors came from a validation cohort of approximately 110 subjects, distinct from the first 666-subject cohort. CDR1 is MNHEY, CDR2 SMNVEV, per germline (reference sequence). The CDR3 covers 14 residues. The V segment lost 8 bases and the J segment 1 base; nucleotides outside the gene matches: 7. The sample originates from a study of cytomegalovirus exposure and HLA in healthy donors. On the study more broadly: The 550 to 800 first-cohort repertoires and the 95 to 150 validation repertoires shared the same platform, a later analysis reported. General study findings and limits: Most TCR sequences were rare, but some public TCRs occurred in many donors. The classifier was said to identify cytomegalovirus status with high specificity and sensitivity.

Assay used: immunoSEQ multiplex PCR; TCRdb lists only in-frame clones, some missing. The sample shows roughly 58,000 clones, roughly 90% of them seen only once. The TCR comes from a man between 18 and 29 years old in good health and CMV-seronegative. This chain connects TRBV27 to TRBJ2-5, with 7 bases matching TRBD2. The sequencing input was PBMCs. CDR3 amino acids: CASRSGEFQETQYF. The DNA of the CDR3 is TGTGCCAGCCGGAGCGGGGAGTTCCAAGAGACCCAGTACTTC.